Each of the 2 T cell receptor beta chains below was sequenced from the same sample in a study of beta chain features in type 1 diabetes. TCRB transcripts that were expressed got sequenced, as all of the isolated RNA had been reverse transcribed. Sequenced by immunoSEQ multiplex PCR; TCRdb stores in-frame clones only, minus some. The data contain hundreds of thousands of clones, 6.5% to 10% of them singletons. Input material: central memory CD4+ T cells from blood. All receptors derive from a woman aged 18-29 years in good health.

This clone was detected only a few times. DNA for the CDR3: TGTGCCAGCTCACCTCTGACAGGAGAGGGGACCCAGTACTTC. Translating it yields CASSPLTGEGTQYF. This chain uses TRBV18 with TRBJ2-5; a weak D match, TRBD1 (6 bases). CDR1 and CDR2 from the germline V gene are KGHSH and LQKENI. CDR3 length equals 14 residues. V gave up 3 bases and J gave up 7 bases, with 15 bases separating them.

V is TRBV28 and J is TRBJ1-4; D may be TRBD1 (5 bases). CDR1 and CDR2 from the germline V gene are MDHEN and SYDVKM. Trimming left V 3 bases short and J 2 bases short, with 10 bases between. CDR3 length: 15 residues. CDR3 DNA sequence: TGTGCCAGCAGTTTTCGGGCAGGGACTAATGAAAAACTGTTTTTT. This gives the protein CASSFRAGTNEKLFF.